This T cell receptor beta chain appears in the sequencing data of a study of human CD8 memory T cell subsets. Points from the study as a whole: Stem-like memory and precursor exhausted T cell repertoires had very little in common with each other.

Libraries of TCR beta chains were produced by 5' RACE (UMI-labeled). TCRdb re-analyzed the 5' RACE reads; it lists each CDR3 protein once, without DNA. This sample's clone table lists about 10,000 distinct CDR3 sequences. The germline V gene encodes CDR1 SEHNR and CDR2 FQNEAQ (reference sequence). This CDR3 has 14 amino acids. Remarks on this clonotype: Its antigen is not identified.

It was a CCR7+ PD-1- TIGIT- phenotype that stem-like memory CD8+ T cells (TSTEM) showed. Total CD8+ T cells underwent enrichment via negative magnetic separation. The chain employs TRBV7-9 and TRBJ2-1; TCRdb lists TRBD1, though no DNA is available to test this call. The sample taken for sequencing was CD8+ stem-like memory T cells (TSCM and TCM) sorted from PBMCs. Noted subset: stem-like memory CD8 T cells (TSTEM), CCR7+ PD-1- TIGIT-. This sequence was found in a human donor in good health. The CDR3 is CASSLGTGGNEQFF.